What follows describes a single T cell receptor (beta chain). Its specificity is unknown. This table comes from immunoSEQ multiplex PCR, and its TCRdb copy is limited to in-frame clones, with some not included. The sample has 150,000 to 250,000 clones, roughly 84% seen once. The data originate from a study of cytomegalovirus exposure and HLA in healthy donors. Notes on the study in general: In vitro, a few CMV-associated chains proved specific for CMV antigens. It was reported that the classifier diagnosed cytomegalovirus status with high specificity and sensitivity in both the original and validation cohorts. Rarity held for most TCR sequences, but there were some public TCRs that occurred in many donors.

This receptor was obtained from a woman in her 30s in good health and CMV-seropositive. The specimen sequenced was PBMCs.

DNA for the CDR3: TGTGCCAGCGGAAAACAGGGTAGATACGAGCAGTACTTC. Translation gives CASGKQGRYEQYF. V usage is TRBV27 and J usage is TRBJ2-7; a possible D gene is TRBD1 (6 bases). Trimming stripped 8 bases from V and 4 bases from J, with 15 bases between. Germline CDR1 is MNHEY and CDR2 is SMNVEV (reference sequence). This CDR3 comprises 13 residues.